The 31 T cell receptor beta chains given below trace back to one sample, sequenced in a study of T-cell memory formation after mild COVID-19. MiXCR, run by TCRdb on the 5' RACE reads, gives a single entry per CDR3 protein. The table includes about 470,000 distinct CDR3 sequences, nearly 25% detected once. Input material: PBMCs or a T cell subset sorted from them (not recorded which). Receptor source: an adult woman who had mild COVID-19 (a few samples of this study predate the infection). Cell type and time point are not known.

The table lists this clonotype with a few counts. The V call is TRBV9, the J call TRBJ2-5, with D perhaps TRBD2 (5 bases). The V gene's germline CDR1 is SGDLS and CDR2 YYNGEE. V lost 0 bases and J 10 bases, leaving 10 bases between the germline ends. The CDR3 length is 12 residues. CDR3 bases: TGTGCCAGCAGCGTAGGGGAGCGGCGCCAGTACTTC. Residues: CASSVGERRQYF.

This clonotype was seen only a few times. This chain links TRBV7-9 with TRBJ2-2; 7 nucleotides line up with TRBD1. V shed 4 bases and J 1 base; nucleotides not matched to a gene: 6. CDR1 is SEHNR and CDR2 is FQNEAQ in the germline V gene (reference sequence). The CDR3 is 16 amino acids. CDR3 region: CASSSWQGVNTGELFF. DNA of the CDR3: TGTGCCAGCAGCTCCTGGCAGGGGGTGAACACCGGGGAGCTGTTTTTT.

This clonotype was detected a few times. The rearrangement uses TRBV5-5 and TRBJ2-1; no definite D call. Per the germline V gene, CDR1 is SGHKS and CDR2 is YYEKEE (reference sequence). Deletions cut 5 bases from V and 5 bases from J, with 14 bases between. The CDR3 length is 14 residues. CDR3 bases: TGTGCCAGCAGTCTATCAGACGGAGACAATGAGCAGTTCTTC. This gives the protein CASSLSDGDNEQFF.

V gene TRBV10-3 combines with J gene TRBJ1-1, with D tentatively TRBD1 (5 bases). CDR3 length: 14 amino acids. Looked up from germline, CDR1 is ENHRY and CDR2 is SYGVKD. The V end was cut by 6 bases, the J end by 3 bases, with 14 bases between. The DNA for the CDR3 is TGTGCCATCAGGTTACGGGAAGGGGACACTGAAGCTTTCTTT. This encodes CAIRLREGDTEAFF.

The chain couples TRBV7-7 to TRBJ2-2; D unclear. Germline V CDR1 and CDR2: SSHAT, FNYEAQ (reference sequence). The V and J ends lost 1 base and 8 bases respectively, with 5 bases between them. CDR3 length: 12 amino acids. The CDR3 DNA is TGTGCCAGCAGCTTAGGACAAGGGGAGCTGTTTTTT. Amino acid sequence: CASSLGQGELFF. The full variable domain, its missing parts supplied by reference TRBV7-7 and TRBJ2-2, is GAGVSQSPRYKVTKRGQDVTLRCDPISSHATLYWYQQALGQGPEFLTYFNYEAQPDKSGLPSDRFSAERPEGSISTLTIQRTEQRDSAMYRCASSLGQGELFFGEGSRLTVL.

The chain couples TRBV5-5 to TRBJ2-5; D unresolved. Germline CDR1 SGHKS, CDR2 YYEKEE (reference sequence). Trimming took off 2 bases at V and 2 bases at J, with 13 bases between the two ends. The length of the CDR3 is 15 residues. CDR3 sequence: CASSFGPSPQETQYF. The CDR3 DNA follows: TGTGCCAGCAGCTTCGGCCCCAGCCCGCAAGAGACCCAGTACTTC. The variable domain in full, with the rest retrieved from reference TRBV5-5 and TRBJ2-5, is DAGVTQSPTHLIKTRGQQVTLRCSPISGHKSVSWYQQVLGQGPQFIFQYYEKEERGRGNFPDRFSARQFPNYSSELNVNALLLGDSALYLCASSFGPSPQETQYFGPGTRLLVL.

The chain combines TRBV7-7 with TRBJ2-5; D could derive from TRBD1 or TRBD2 (7 bases each). The CDR3 consists of 13 residues. V was cut by 3 bases and J by 7 bases, with 12 bases left in between. From germline, CDR1 is SSHAT and CDR2 FNYEAQ (reference sequence). The CDR3 coding sequence is TGTGCCAGCAGCTTTGACAGGGAGGGGACCCAGTACTTC. Amino acids: CASSFDREGTQYF.

This clonotype was seen a handful of times. The V gene is TRBV5-1, the J gene TRBJ2-7; D perhaps matches TRBD2 (5 bases). Per the germline V gene, CDR1 is SGHRS and CDR2 is YFSETQ. This CDR3 has 13 residues. The ends were cut back, 4 bases at V and 2 bases at J, with 10 bases in the middle. The CDR3 protein is CASSPEVAYEQYF. The CDR3 DNA follows: TGCGCCAGCAGCCCGGAGGTGGCCTACGAGCAGTACTTC. The complete variable domain, with remaining parts taken from reference TRBV5-1 and TRBJ2-7, reads KAGVTQTPRYLIKTRGQQVTLSCSPISGHRSVSWYQQTPGQGLQFLFEYFSETQRNKGNFPGRFSGRQFSNSRSEMNVSTLELGDSALYLCASSPEVAYEQYFGPGTRLTVT.

V usage is TRBV7-2 and J usage is TRBJ2-6; D is uncertain. CDR3 length: 14 amino acids. Trimming stripped 4 bases from V and 0 bases from J, with 4 bases between. Germline V gene sequence: CDR1 SGHTA, CDR2 FQGNSA. The CDR3, as DNA: TGTGCCAGCAGCTCGGACTCTGGGGCCAACGTCCTGACTTTC. The encoded protein is CASSSDSGANVLTF.

The V gene is TRBV30, the J gene TRBJ2-3, with TRBD1 matching 7 bases. The CDR3 consists of 12 residues. Germline V gene lookup returns CDR1 GTSNPN and CDR2 SVGIG (reference sequence). V dropped 7 bases and J dropped 3; count of bases not matched to a gene: 4. The chain's CDR3 is CASEQGTDTQYF. The CDR3 nucleotides read TGTGCCTCTGAACAGGGGACAGATACGCAGTATTTT.

V and J are TRBV12-3 or TRBV12-4 and TRBJ2-7, with a possible D match to TRBD2 (5 bases). The CDR3 extends over 15 amino acids. V lost 5 bases, J lost 0 bases, and 14 bases lay in between. The CDR3 here is CASSIPRGLSYEQYF. DNA of the CDR3: TGTGCCAGCAGTATCCCCCGCGGGCTCTCCTACGAGCAGTACTTC.

The gene calls are TRBV6-1 and TRBJ1-2; D is perhaps TRBD1 (5 bases). Trimming left V 7 bases short and J 8 bases short, with 20 bases between. The germline V gene has CDR1 MNHNS and CDR2 SASEGT. The CDR3 spans 14 residues. The CDR3 loop is CASTSGGVWVGYTF. CDR3 DNA sequence: TGTGCCAGCACCAGTGGGGGTGTGTGGGTCGGCTACACCTTC.

In its sample, this clonotype was seen a few times. The CDR3 DNA is TGTGCCAGCAGGACGGCGGGGGGCTCCTACGAGCAGTACTTC. This encodes CASRTAGGSYEQYF. The chain has TRBV6-5 and TRBJ2-7; 8 nucleotides match TRBD2. The CDR3 covers 14 residues. Trimming removed 6 bases from V and 0 bases from J; junction bases left unmatched: 4. CDR1 is MNHEY, CDR2 SVGAGI, per germline.

The chain carries TRBV2 and TRBJ2-5; 7 positions match TRBD2. The V and J ends lost 4 bases and 2 bases, in that order; junction bases with no gene match: 7. Germline V gene sequence: CDR1 SNHLY, CDR2 FYNNEI. This CDR3 is built from 15 residues. The CDR3 DNA is TGTGCCAGCAGTGGTGCTAGCGGACCTCAAGAGACCCAGTACTTC. Amino acid sequence: CASSGASGPQETQYF.

This clonotype was picked up a small number of times. This rearrangement joins TRBV4-2 to TRBJ1-3; D call uncertain. The CDR3 runs 13 residues. V lost 9 bases and J 2 bases, leaving 11 bases between the germline ends. Germline assignment: CDR1 LGHNA and CDR2 YNFKEQ. The chain's CDR3 is CASVGSAGNTIYF. The CDR3 DNA sequence: TGTGCCAGTGTGGGCAGTGCTGGAAACACCATATATTTT.

The V call is TRBV7-9, the J call TRBJ2-1; D gene unclear. The germline CDR1 and CDR2 sequences are SEHNR and FQNEAQ (reference sequence). V lost 5 bases to trimming and J lost 5 bases, with 16 bases between them. The CDR3 extends over 15 amino acids. In DNA, the CDR3 is TGTGCCAGCAGCCGGTACGTAGGCGGCCACAATGAGCAGTTCTTC. Amino acid sequence: CASSRYVGGHNEQFF.

The table lists this clonotype with a few counts. The chain couples TRBV6-5 to TRBJ2-3, with TRBD2 matching over 8 bases. The CDR3 runs to 14 residues. V gave up 6 bases and J gave up 4 bases; unmatched junction bases: 6. CDR1 is MNHEY and CDR2 is SVGAGI in the germline V gene. CDR3 residues: CASRRELAADTQYF. Written as DNA, the CDR3 is TGTGCCAGCAGAAGGGAACTAGCGGCAGATACGCAGTATTTT.

This clonotype has a handful of counts. CDR3 in DNA: TGTGCCAGCAGCTTAGACGGGGATGGGGGAGTCGAGCAGTACTTC. Its translation: CASSLDGDGGVEQYF. V is TRBV7-8 and J is TRBJ2-7; the D call may be TRBD1 or TRBD2 (5 bases each). The CDR3 runs 15 residues. Germline V gene data show CDR1 as SGHVS and CDR2 as FQNEAQ. Trimming took off 1 base at V and 6 bases at J, with 16 bases between the two ends.

This clonotype was counted only a few times. The chain joins TRBV6-5 to TRBJ1-2; 7 positions match TRBD1. V gave up 1 base and J gave up 2 bases; unmatched junction bases: 13. Germline CDR1 is MNHEY and CDR2 is SVGAGI. The CDR3 covers 18 residues. The CDR3 DNA reads TGTGCCAGCAGTTACTTCACGACCGGGACAGACCCAAACTATGGCTACACCTTC. This sequence encodes CASSYFTTGTDPNYGYTF.

The CDR3 DNA reads TGTGCCAGCAGCGTTGCGGGTCCCGGCTACGAGCAGTACTTC. Amino acid sequence: CASSVAGPGYEQYF. The chain links TRBV7-9 to TRBJ2-7; a possible D gene is TRBD2 (5 bases). The CDR3 runs 14 residues. Trimming took 5 bases from V and 3 from J, leaving 14 bases between them. Germline lookup yields CDR1 SEHNR and CDR2 FQNEAQ (reference sequence).

The rearrangement uses TRBV20-1 and TRBJ1-2; D is unresolved. This CDR3 region has 11 residues. The V gene's germline CDR1 is DFQATT and CDR2 SNEGSKA (reference sequence). The V and J ends lost 5 bases and 7 bases respectively, with 11 bases between them. As DNA, the CDR3 is TGCAGTGCTTCGGGAAATCTTGGCTACACCTTC. It yields the protein CSASGNLGYTF.

This chain joins TRBV7-2 and TRBJ2-1, with D possibly matching TRBD2 (6 bases). The CDR3 runs 16 residues. V was shortened by 5 bases and J by 0 bases, with 14 bases between the two germline ends. Germline CDR1 SGHTA, CDR2 FQGNSA. The chain's CDR3 is CASSRSGGSSYNEQFF. As DNA, the CDR3 is TGTGCCAGCAGCCGTAGCGGCGGAAGCTCCTACAATGAGCAGTTCTTC.

This clonotype was observed a handful of times. V usage is TRBV15 and J usage is TRBJ1-5; tentative D call: TRBD1 (5 bases). Trimming shortened V by 5 bases and J by 0 bases, and 11 bases separated the two germline ends. The length of the CDR3 is 15 residues. The V gene's germline CDR1 is LNHNV and CDR2 YYDKDF (reference sequence). CDR3 nucleotides: TGTGCCACCAGCCGAACCGGGGCTAGCAATCAGCCCCAGCATTTT. This encodes CATSRTGASNQPQHF.

The chain joins TRBV30 to TRBJ2-7; possible D gene TRBD1, 6 bases. Germline V gene data show CDR1 as GTSNPN and CDR2 as SVGIG (reference sequence). Trimming cost V 1 base and J 4 bases, with 11 bases left between them. The CDR3 spans 13 residues. The CDR3 DNA reads as TGTGCCTGGAGTGGAGTGGGGACATACGAGCAGTACTTC. This translates into CAWSGVGTYEQYF.

The rearrangement uses TRBV13 and TRBJ2-7; 9 bases are a match to TRBD1. Trimming cost V 8 bases and J 0 bases; bases outside gene matches: 17. Germline CDR1 reads PRHDT; CDR2 reads FYEKMQ (reference sequence). The CDR3 sequence is 18 residues long. CDR3 residues: CASYRAGTGRPDSYEQYF. CDR3 bases: TGTGCCAGCTACCGGGCCGGGACAGGGCGGCCGGACTCCTACGAGCAGTACTTC.

The gene calls are TRBV19 and TRBJ2-3; 12 bases align to TRBD2. The junction had 9 bases not matched to a gene; V was cut back by 9 bases and J by 5 bases. Germline V gene data show CDR1 as LNHDA and CDR2 as SQIVND (reference sequence). This CDR3 comprises 15 residues. The CDR3 loop reads CASSTSGRLGDTQYF. As DNA, the CDR3 is TGTGCCAGCTCAACTAGCGGGAGGCTGGGAGATACGCAGTATTTT.

In its sample, this clonotype was seen a few times. The chain joins TRBV7-6 to TRBJ1-1, with TRBD1 matching 8 bases. The CDR3 extends over 12 amino acids. Germline CDR1 reads SGHVS; CDR2 reads FNYEAQ. CDR3 sequence reads: CASGQVNTEAFF. The CDR3 nucleotides are TGTGCGTCGGGACAGGTGAACACTGAAGCTTTCTTT.

The genes are TRBV5-4 and TRBJ2-3, with 9 bases aligning to TRBD2. The CDR3 runs to 16 residues. The V gene's germline CDR1 is SGHNT and CDR2 YYREEE (reference sequence). J was trimmed by 6 bases and V by 4 bases; bases with no gene match: 12. The chain's CDR3 is CASSLPYSGGGDTQYF. CDR3 nucleotides: TGTGCCAGCAGCCTGCCTTATAGCGGGGGAGGGGATACGCAGTATTTT.

V usage is TRBV7-9 and J usage is TRBJ1-1, with a possible D match to TRBD1 (6 bases). Germline values: CDR1 SEHNR, CDR2 FQNEAQ (reference sequence). This CDR3 is 15 amino acids long. With 10 bases removed from V and 4 bases from J, the gap between germline ends came to 22 bases. CDR3 residues: CATSGEEVLGTEAFF. CDR3 DNA sequence: TGTGCCACCTCAGGGGAAGAGGTGTTGGGCACTGAAGCTTTCTTT. Using reference TRBV7-9 and TRBJ1-1 for the parts outside the CDR3, the full variable domain is DTGVSQNPRHKITKRGQNVTFRCDPISEHNRLYWYRQTLGQGPEFLTYFQNEAQLEKSRLLSDRFSAERPKGSFSTLEIQRTEQGDSAMYLCATSGEEVLGTEAFFGQGTRLTVV.

The chain combines TRBV5-6 with TRBJ1-1; 7 bases match TRBD1. CDR3 length: 19 amino acids. Per germline, CDR1 SGHDT and CDR2 YYEEEE. Losses at the gene ends were 0 bases for V and 5 bases for J; bases not matched to a gene: 19. CDR3 amino acids: CASSLGRGIQSVYVTEAFF. The CDR3 coding sequence is TGTGCCAGCAGCTTGGGCAGGGGGATCCAATCCGTGTATGTAACTGAAGCTTTCTTT.

This clonotype was picked up a small number of times. V usage is TRBV7-2 and J usage is TRBJ2-7, with 9 nucleotides matching TRBD1. V gave up 4 bases and J gave up 4 bases; unmatched junction bases: 11. CDR1 is SGHTA, CDR2 FQGNSA, per germline. This CDR3 region has 16 residues. This chain's CDR3 is CASSSKRGQGRYEQYF. Here the CDR3 DNA reads TGTGCCAGCAGCTCCAAACGGGGACAGGGAAGATACGAGCAGTACTTC.